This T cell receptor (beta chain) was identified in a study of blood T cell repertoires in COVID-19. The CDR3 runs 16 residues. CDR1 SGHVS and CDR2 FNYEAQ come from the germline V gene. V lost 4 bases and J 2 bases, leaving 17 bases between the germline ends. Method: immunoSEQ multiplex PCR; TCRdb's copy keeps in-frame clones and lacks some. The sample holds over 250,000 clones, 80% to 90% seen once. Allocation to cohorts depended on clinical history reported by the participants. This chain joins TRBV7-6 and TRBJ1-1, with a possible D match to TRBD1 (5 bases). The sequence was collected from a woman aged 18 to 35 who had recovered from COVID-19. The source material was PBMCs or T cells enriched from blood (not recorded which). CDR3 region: CASSYGGGTSNTEAFF. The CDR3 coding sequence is TGTGCCAGCAGCTACGGTGGGGGGACCTCAAACACTGAAGCTTTCTTT.